This T cell receptor (beta chain) was recovered during a study of T cell responses to AZD1222 COVID-19 vaccine. Study-wide results and limits: The CD4 TCRs associated with vaccination extended across spike and predominated at 160-218 and 743-854. Clonal diversity may have been underestimated, and the donors were mostly white British, with more females than males. As reported, nearly half of all spike-specific TCRs target variant regions that are unmutated.

The CDR3 contains 12 residues. V was trimmed by 6 bases and J by 0 bases, leaving 6 bases between them. A remark on this clone: Its antigen is undetermined.

The repertoire was sequenced with immunoSEQ multiplex PCR; TCRdb's copy has only in-frame clones and lacks some. The sample has about 150,000 clones, 90% seen once. The rearrangement uses TRBV12-3 or TRBV12-4 and TRBJ2-7; D not certain. The sequence was collected from an adult who received the AZD1222 COVID-19 vaccine. Source: peripheral blood, taken 28 days after the second AZD1222 dose. The CDR3 sequence is CASSRSSYEQYF. Written as DNA, the CDR3 is TGTGCCAGCAGCCGCAGCTCCTACGAGCAGTACTTC.